Listed below are T cell receptor beta chains from one sample, sequenced in a study of blood T cells in healthy people across ages. TCRdb reanalysed the 5' RACE reads using MiXCR and keeps one entry per CDR3 protein. The sample records some 800,000 distinct CDR3 sequences, 40% to 50% being singletons. Sequencing was carried out using blood. The receptors were gathered from a man aged 60 to 75 in good health. CDR3s include the opening cysteine and the closing phenylalanine or tryptophan. The order of the fields is clone size, V gene, D gene, J gene, CDR3 protein, CDR3 DNA. The D gene is left open where the match is weak. Part of the rows lack a size; the others show once, few, many or a class for expanded clones.

-,TRBV4-3,-,TRBJ1-6,CASSQDRAQASNSPLHF,TGCGCCAGCAGCCAAGATAGGGCACAGGCGTCTAATTCACCCCTCCACTTT
-,TRBV9,TRBD1,TRBJ1-1,CASSVGGQGGTEAFF,TGTGCCAGCAGCGTAGGAGGACAGGGTGGGACTGAAGCTTTCTTT
-,TRBV20-1,-,TRBJ2-1,CSARWQCEQFF,TGCAGTGCTAGGTGGCAGTGTGAGCAGTTCTTC
-,TRBV20-1,TRBD1,TRBJ2-7,CSARQSGQGANEQYF,TGCAGTGCTAGACAAAGCGGACAGGGGGCCAACGAGCAGTACTTC
few,TRBV20-1,TRBD1,TRBJ1-2,CSAYQGDYTF,TGCAGTGCCTACCAGGGGGACTACACCTTC
few,TRBV4-2,-,TRBJ2-1,CASSQDLRLSYNEQFF,TGTGCCAGCAGCCAAGATTTGCGACTCTCCTACAATGAGCAGTTCTTC
-,TRBV28,-,TRBJ1-2,CASSLRHHYGYTF,TGTGCCAGCAGTTTAAGGCACCACTATGGCTACACCTTC
few,TRBV27,-,TRBJ2-7,CASSLLGLWDEQYF,TGTGCCAGCAGTTTACTCGGACTTTGGGACGAGCAGTACTTC
many,TRBV5-1,-,TRBJ2-3,CASREGHSTDTQYF,TGCGCCAGCAGGGAAGGACACTCCACAGATACGCAGTATTTT
once,TRBV7-2,TRBD2,TRBJ2-1,CASSFDGGAQTQFF,TGTGCCAGCAGCTTCGACGGGGGGGCTCAGACCCAGTTCTTC
few,TRBV20-1,TRBD1,TRBJ1-1,CSASAGTGRTPAFF,TGCAGTGCTAGTGCCGGGACAGGGAGGACCCCAGCTTTCTTT
-,TRBV3-1,TRBD2,TRBJ2-7,CASSPRLAGNEQYF,TGTGCCAGCAGCCCGAGACTAGCGGGAAATGAGCAGTACTTC
-,TRBV12-3/TRBV12-4,-,TRBJ2-5,CATVGETQYF,TGTGCCACTGTAGGAGAGACCCAGTACTTC
-,TRBV7-9,TRBD1,TRBJ1-6,CASSLISTGGSPLHF,TGTGCCAGCAGCTTAATTTCGACAGGGGGGTCACCCCTCCACTTT
-,TRBV7-2,TRBD1,TRBJ2-2,CASSSRGLAGELFF,TGTGCCAGCAGCTCCAGGGGGCTGGCCGGGGAGCTGTTTTTT
-,TRBV12-3/TRBV12-4,TRBD2,TRBJ2-3,CASSPSFGAGGLGDTQYF,TGTGCCAGCAGTCCCTCGTTTGGAGCGGGGGGGCTTGGAGATACGCAGTATTTT
-,TRBV7-9,-,TRBJ1-2,CASSSPRVVSYGYTF,TGTGCCAGCAGCTCCCCCCGGGTGGTGAGCTATGGCTACACCTTC
-,TRBV12-3/TRBV12-4,-,TRBJ1-5,CASSLADSNQPQHF,TGTGCCAGCAGTTTAGCAGATAGCAATCAGCCCCAGCATTTT
-,TRBV6-4,TRBD2,TRBJ2-7,CASSPTSRCSYEQYF,TGTGCCAGCAGCCCGACTAGCCGATGCTCCTACGAGCAGTACTTC
-,TRBV2,-,TRBJ2-3,CASTAAPTDTQYF,TGTGCCAGCACAGCGGCCCCCACAGATACGCAGTATTTT
few,TRBV30,TRBD2,TRBJ2-3,CAWSSLAGPTDTQYF,TGTGCCTGGAGTTCGCTAGCGGGGCCAACAGATACGCAGTATTTT
-,TRBV7-3,TRBD2,TRBJ2-3,CASSQRGRGTDTQYF,TGTGCCAGCAGCCAGCGGGGGCGGGGCACAGATACGCAGTATTTT
few,TRBV6-2/TRBV6-3,-,TRBJ1-5,CASSTESAYQPQHF,TGTGCCAGCAGTACTGAGTCAGCATATCAGCCCCAGCATTTT
once,TRBV7-2,-,TRBJ1-1,CASGQGGRVAEAFF,TGTGCCAGCGGGCAAGGGGGTAGAGTCGCTGAAGCTTTCTTT
-,TRBV20-1,-,TRBJ1-1,CSARPGQPNTEAFF,TGCAGTGCTAGACCCGGTCAGCCGAACACTGAAGCTTTCTTT